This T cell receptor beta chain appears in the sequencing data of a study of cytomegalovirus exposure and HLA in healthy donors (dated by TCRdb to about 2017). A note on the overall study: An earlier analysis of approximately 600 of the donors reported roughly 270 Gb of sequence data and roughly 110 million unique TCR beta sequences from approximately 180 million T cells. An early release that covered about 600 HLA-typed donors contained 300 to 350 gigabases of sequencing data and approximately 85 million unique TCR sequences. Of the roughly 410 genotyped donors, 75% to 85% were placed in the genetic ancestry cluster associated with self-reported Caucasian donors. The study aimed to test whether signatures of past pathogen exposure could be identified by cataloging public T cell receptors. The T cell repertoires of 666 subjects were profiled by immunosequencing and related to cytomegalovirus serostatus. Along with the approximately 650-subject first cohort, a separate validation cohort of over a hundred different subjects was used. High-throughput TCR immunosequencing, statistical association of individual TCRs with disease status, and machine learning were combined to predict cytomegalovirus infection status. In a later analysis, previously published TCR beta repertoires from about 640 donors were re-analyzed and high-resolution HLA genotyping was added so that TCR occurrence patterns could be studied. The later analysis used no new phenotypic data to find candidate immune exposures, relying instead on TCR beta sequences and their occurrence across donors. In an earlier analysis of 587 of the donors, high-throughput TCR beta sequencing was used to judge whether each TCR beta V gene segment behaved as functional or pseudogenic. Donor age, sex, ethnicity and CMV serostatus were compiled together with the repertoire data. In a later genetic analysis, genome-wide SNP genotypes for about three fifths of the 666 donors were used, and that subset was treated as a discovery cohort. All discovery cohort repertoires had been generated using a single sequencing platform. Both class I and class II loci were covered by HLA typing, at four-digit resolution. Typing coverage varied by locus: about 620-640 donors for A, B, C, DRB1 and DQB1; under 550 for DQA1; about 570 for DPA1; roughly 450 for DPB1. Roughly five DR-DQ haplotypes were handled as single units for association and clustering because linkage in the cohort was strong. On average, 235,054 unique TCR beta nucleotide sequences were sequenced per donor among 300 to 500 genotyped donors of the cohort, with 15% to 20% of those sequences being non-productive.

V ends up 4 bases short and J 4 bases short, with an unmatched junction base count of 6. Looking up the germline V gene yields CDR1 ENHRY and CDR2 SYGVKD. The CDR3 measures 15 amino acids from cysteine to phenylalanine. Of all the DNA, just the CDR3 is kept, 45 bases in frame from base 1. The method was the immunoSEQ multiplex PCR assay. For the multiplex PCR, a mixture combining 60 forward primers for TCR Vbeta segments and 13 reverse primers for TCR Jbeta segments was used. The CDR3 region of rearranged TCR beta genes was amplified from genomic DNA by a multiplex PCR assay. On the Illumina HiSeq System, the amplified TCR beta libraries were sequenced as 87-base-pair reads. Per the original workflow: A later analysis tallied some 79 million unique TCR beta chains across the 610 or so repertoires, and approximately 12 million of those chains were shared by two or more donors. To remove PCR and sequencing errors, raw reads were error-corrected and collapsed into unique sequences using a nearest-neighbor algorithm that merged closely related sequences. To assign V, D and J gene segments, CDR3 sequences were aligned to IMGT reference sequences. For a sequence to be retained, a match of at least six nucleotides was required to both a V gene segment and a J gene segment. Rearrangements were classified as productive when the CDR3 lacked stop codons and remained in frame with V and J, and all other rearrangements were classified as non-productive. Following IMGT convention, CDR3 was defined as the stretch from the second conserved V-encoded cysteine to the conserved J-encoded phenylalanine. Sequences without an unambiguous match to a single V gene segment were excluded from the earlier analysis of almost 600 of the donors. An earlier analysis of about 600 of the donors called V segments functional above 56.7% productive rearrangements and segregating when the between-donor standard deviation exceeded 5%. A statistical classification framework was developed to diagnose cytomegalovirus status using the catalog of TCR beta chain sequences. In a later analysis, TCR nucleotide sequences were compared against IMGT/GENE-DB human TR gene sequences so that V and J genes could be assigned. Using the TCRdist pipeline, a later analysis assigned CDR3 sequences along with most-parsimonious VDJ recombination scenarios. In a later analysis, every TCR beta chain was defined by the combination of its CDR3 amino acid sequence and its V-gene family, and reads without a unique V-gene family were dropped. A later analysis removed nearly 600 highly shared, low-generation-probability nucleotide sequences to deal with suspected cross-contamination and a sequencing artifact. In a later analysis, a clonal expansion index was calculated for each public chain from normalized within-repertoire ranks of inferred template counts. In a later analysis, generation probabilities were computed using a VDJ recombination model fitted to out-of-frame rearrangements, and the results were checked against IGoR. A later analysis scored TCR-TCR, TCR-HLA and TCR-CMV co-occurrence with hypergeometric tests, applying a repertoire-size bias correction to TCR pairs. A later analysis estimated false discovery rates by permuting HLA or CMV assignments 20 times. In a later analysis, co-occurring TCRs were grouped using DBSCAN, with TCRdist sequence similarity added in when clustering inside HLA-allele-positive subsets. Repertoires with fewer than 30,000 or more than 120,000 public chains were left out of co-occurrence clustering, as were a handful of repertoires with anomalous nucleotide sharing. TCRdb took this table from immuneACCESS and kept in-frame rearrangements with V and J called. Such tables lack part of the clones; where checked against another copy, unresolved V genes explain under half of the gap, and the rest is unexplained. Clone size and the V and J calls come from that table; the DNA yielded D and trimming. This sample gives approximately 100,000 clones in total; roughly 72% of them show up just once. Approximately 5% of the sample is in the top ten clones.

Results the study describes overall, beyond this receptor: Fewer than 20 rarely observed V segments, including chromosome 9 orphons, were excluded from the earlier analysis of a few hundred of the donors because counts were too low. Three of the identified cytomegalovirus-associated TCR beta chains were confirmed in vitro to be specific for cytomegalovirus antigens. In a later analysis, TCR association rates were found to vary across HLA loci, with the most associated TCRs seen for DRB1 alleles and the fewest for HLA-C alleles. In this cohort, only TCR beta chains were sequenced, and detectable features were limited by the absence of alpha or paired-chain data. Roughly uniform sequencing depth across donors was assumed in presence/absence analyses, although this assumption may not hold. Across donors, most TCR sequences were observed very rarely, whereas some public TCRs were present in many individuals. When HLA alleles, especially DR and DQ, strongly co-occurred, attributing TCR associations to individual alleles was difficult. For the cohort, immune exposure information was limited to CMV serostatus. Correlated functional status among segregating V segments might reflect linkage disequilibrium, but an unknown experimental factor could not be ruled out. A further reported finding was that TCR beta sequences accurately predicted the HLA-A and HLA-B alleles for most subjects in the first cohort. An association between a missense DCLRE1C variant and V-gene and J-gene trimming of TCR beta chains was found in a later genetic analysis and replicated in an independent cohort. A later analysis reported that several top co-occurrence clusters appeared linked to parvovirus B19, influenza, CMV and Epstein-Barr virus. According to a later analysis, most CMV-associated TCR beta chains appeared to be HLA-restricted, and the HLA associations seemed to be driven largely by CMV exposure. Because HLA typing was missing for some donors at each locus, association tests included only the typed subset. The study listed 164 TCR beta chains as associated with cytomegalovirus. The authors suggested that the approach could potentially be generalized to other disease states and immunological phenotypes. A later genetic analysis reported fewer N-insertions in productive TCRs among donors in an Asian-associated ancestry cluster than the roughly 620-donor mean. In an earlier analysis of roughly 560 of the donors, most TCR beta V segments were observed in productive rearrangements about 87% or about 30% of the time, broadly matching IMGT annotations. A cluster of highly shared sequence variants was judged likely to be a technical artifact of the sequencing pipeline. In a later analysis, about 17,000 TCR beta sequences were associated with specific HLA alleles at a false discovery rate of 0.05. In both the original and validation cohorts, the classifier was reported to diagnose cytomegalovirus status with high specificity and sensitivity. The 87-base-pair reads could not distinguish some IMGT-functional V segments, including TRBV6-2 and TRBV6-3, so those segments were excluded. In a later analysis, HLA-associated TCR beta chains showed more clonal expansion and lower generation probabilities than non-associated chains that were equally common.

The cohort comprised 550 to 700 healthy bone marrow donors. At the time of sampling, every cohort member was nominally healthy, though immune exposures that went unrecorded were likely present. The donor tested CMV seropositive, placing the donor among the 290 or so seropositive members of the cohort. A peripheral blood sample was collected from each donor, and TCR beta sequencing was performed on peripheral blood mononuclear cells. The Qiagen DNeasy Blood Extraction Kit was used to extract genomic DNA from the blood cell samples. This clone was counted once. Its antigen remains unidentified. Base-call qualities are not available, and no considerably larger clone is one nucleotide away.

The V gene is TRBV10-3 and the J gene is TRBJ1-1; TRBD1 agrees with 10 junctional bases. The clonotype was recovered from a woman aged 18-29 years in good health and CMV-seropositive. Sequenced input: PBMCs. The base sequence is TGTGCCATCAGTGCCTCCGGGACAGGGGCCACTGAAGCTTTCTTT. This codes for CAISASGTGATEAFF.